This T cell receptor (beta chain) appears in the sequencing data of a study of blood T cell repertoires in COVID-19. CDR3 length equals 15 residues. Trimming took off 1 base at V and 8 bases at J, with 16 bases between the two ends. Germline lookup yields CDR1 SGHDT and CDR2 YYEEEE. As processed by the authors: Estimates of nucleated cell counts were drawn from the amplification of reference gene primers. This table comes from immunoSEQ multiplex PCR, and its TCRdb copy is limited to in-frame clones, with some not included. That table supplies the V and J calls and clone size; D and trimming were determined from the DNA. Seen here are approximately 270,000 clones, roughly 88% observed once, and the top ten hold 9.5% to 11%.

V usage is TRBV5-6 and J usage is TRBJ2-1, with D possibly TRBD2 on 6 matching bases. Sequencing was performed on peripheral blood. The sequence came from a woman between 65 and 79 years old with acute or convalescent COVID-19. The CDR3 is CASSLFAGYEDEQFF. CDR3 in DNA: TGTGCCAGCAGCTTGTTCGCGGGGTATGAGGATGAGCAGTTCTTC.